Given below is one TCR beta chain in context. Its antigen remains unknown. This CDR3 comprises 13 residues. The V gene's germline CDR1 is SGHRS and CDR2 YFSETQ. After removal of 7 bases from V and 5 bases from J, the junction contained 6 bases not matched to a gene. PCR involved 60 Vbeta and 13 Jbeta primers. Method: immunoSEQ multiplex PCR; TCRdb's copy keeps in-frame clones and lacks some. The sample shows some 180,000 clones, 75% to 90% of them seen only once. These data belong to a study of cytomegalovirus exposure and HLA in healthy donors. Points from the study as a whole: TCR beta chains numbering some 150 were designated cytomegalovirus-associated. A later analysis found common viral pathogens apparently linked to several of the most significant clusters. In a later analysis, TCR beta V- and J-gene trimming was associated with a missense DCLRE1C variant.

Sequencing used PBMCs. The origin of this receptor is a boy younger than 10 in good health and CMV-seronegative. The chain joins TRBV5-1 to TRBJ2-4; 7 bases line up with TRBD1. CDR3: CASGHGQENIQYF. The CDR3 nucleotides read TGCGCCAGCGGACATGGACAGGAAAACATTCAGTACTTC. Looking up the rest from reference TRBV5-1 and TRBJ2-4 gives the full variable domain: KAGVTQTPRYLIKTRGQQVTLSCSPISGHRSVSWYQQTPGQGLQFLFEYFSETQRNKGNFPGRFSGRQFSNSRSEMNVSTLELGDSALYLCASGHGQENIQYFGAGTRLSVL.